A selection of T cell receptor beta chains follows, all from one sample in a study of cytomegalovirus exposure and HLA in healthy donors. Repertoires were generated with immunoSEQ multiplex PCR, while TCRdb's copy carries only in-frame clones and drops some. The profile shows about 160,000 clones, about 79% of them singletons. The material sequenced was PBMCs. These receptors all come from a woman aged 45-65 years in good health and CMV-seropositive. CDR3s include the opening cysteine and the closing phenylalanine or tryptophan. D genes are given only for firm matches. Not all rows give a size; the values are once, few, many and, for expanded clones, a class.

V: TRBV25-1; size: NA; J: TRBJ1-4; D: TRBD1; CDR3: CASSEFKGTGNEKLFF; DNA: TGTGCCAGCAGTGAATTTAAAGGGACAGGGAATGAAAAACTGTTTTTT
V: TRBV7-9; size: NA; J: TRBJ2-7; D: NA; CDR3: CASSPPGGSYEQYF; DNA: TGTGCCAGCAGCCCCCCCGGCGGCTCCTACGAGCAGTACTTC
V: TRBV27; size: NA; J: TRBJ2-3; D: TRBD2; CDR3: CATVAGGQDTQYF; DNA: TGTGCCACCGTAGCGGGGGGCCAGGATACGCAGTATTTT
V: TRBV4-1; size: few; J: TRBJ2-1; D: NA; CDR3: CASSQEGPSSYNEQFF; DNA: TGCGCCAGCAGCCAAGAGGGCCCAAGCTCCTACAATGAGCAGTTCTTC
V: TRBV5-1; size: NA; J: TRBJ1-1; D: NA; CDR3: CASSFAENTEAFF; DNA: TGCGCCAGCAGCTTTGCGGAGAACACTGAAGCTTTCTTT
V: TRBV18; size: NA; J: TRBJ1-2; D: NA; CDR3: CASSPPGAGTNYGYTF; DNA: TGTGCCAGCTCACCACCGGGGGCAGGGACTAACTATGGCTACACCTTC
V: TRBV5-1; size: NA; J: TRBJ2-5; D: TRBD2; CDR3: CASSPWGGQETQYF; DNA: TGCGCCAGCAGCCCGTGGGGGGGACAAGAGACCCAGTACTTC
V: TRBV19; size: few; J: TRBJ1-1; D: TRBD1; CDR3: CATRTGVNTEAFF; DNA: TGTGCCACCAGGACAGGGGTCAACACTGAAGCTTTCTTT
V: TRBV10-3; size: once; J: TRBJ1-2; D: NA; CDR3: CASRHEGSSYGYTF; DNA: TGTGCCAGCCGCCATGAGGGCAGTTCCTATGGCTACACCTTC
V: TRBV7-2; size: NA; J: TRBJ2-3; D: NA; CDR3: CASSLAVRTDTQYF; DNA: TGTGCCAGCAGCTTAGCCGTCAGAACAGATACGCAGTATTTT
V: TRBV7-2; size: NA; J: TRBJ1-1; D: NA; CDR3: CASSLQFMNTEAFF; DNA: TGTGCCAGCAGCTTGCAGTTCATGAACACTGAAGCTTTCTTT
V: TRBV28; size: NA; J: TRBJ2-1; D: TRBD2; CDR3: CASSLLAGNEQFF; DNA: TGTGCCAGCAGTTTATTAGCGGGTAATGAGCAGTTCTTC
V: TRBV7-7; size: NA; J: TRBJ2-5; D: TRBD1; CDR3: CASSPGTGNWAQYF; DNA: TGTGCTAGCAGTCCCGGGACAGGGAATTGGGCCCAGTACTTC
V: TRBV4-1; size: NA; J: TRBJ1-4; D: TRBD1; CDR3: CASSHLGQRDEKLFF; DNA: TGCGCCAGCAGCCACTTGGGACAGAGAGATGAAAAACTGTTTTTT
V: TRBV15; size: NA; J: TRBJ1-2; D: NA; CDR3: CATSRDFREGGYTF; DNA: TGTGCCACCAGCAGAGATTTCAGGGAGGGTGGCTACACCTTC
V: TRBV10-3; size: NA; J: TRBJ2-7; D: NA; CDR3: CAISEALPPIKEQYF; DNA: TGTGCCATCAGTGAAGCCCTCCCCCCGATCAAAGAGCAGTACTTC
V: TRBV18; size: NA; J: TRBJ1-2; D: TRBD1; CDR3: CASSPLLYRPGQGAGGYTF; DNA: TGTGCCAGCTCACCACTGTTGTATCGCCCCGGACAGGGGGCTGGTGGCTACACCTTC
V: TRBV10-2; size: once; J: TRBJ2-3; D: NA; CDR3: CASSGDFETNTQYF; DNA: TGCGCCAGCAGTGGGGACTTTGAAACAAATACGCAGTATTTT
V: TRBV12-2; size: NA; J: TRBJ2-6; D: NA; CDR3: CASRSYRGSGANVLTF; DNA: TGTGCAAGTCGCTCATACAGGGGCTCTGGGGCCAACGTCCTGACTTTC
V: TRBV11-2; size: NA; J: TRBJ2-1; D: TRBD1; CDR3: CASRYRDSPYNEQFF; DNA: TGTGCCAGCAGATACCGGGACAGTCCTTACAATGAGCAGTTCTTC
V: TRBV2; size: NA; J: TRBJ2-5; D: TRBD2; CDR3: CASTTGGKETQYF; DNA: TGTGCCAGCACCACGGGAGGGAAAGAGACCCAGTACTTC
V: TRBV11-2; size: NA; J: TRBJ1-2; D: NA; CDR3: CASSLDEGTYGYTF; DNA: TGTGCCAGCAGCTTAGATGAGGGTACCTATGGCTACACCTTC
V: TRBV5-6; size: NA; J: TRBJ1-2; D: TRBD1; CDR3: CASSSVSGTGFNYGYTF; DNA: TGTGCCAGCAGCTCAGTTTCCGGGACAGGTTTTAACTATGGCTACACCTTC
V: TRBV30; size: NA; J: TRBJ1-2; D: NA; CDR3: CAWSPGFYGYTF; DNA: TGTGCCTGGAGCCCGGGATTTTATGGCTACACCTTC
V: TRBV5-8; size: NA; J: TRBJ1-5; D: NA; CDR3: CASSLGGWNQPQHF; DNA: TGTGCCAGCAGCTTGGGAGGATGGAACCAGCCCCAGCATTTT
V: TRBV7-9; size: NA; J: TRBJ2-6; D: NA; CDR3: CASSLGGVSGANVLTF; DNA: TGTGCCAGCAGCTTAGGCGGGGTCTCTGGGGCCAACGTCCTGACTTTC
V: TRBV7-2; size: NA; J: TRBJ2-2; D: TRBD1; CDR3: CASSPRQGGPRTGELFF; DNA: TGTGCCAGCAGCCCAAGACAGGGCGGGCCCCGCACCGGGGAGCTGTTTTTT
V: TRBV9; size: NA; J: TRBJ2-7; D: TRBD2; CDR3: CASSSGQAGIYEQYF; DNA: TGTGCCAGCAGCTCGGGCCAAGCGGGAATCTACGAGCAGTACTTC
V: TRBV6-5; size: NA; J: TRBJ2-5; D: NA; CDR3: CASSDRGETQYF; DNA: TGTGCCAGCAGTGATCGGGGAGAGACCCAGTACTTC
V: TRBV11-3; size: NA; J: TRBJ1-3; D: NA; CDR3: CASSLNTGNTIYF; DNA: TGTGCCAGCAGCTTAAACACTGGAAACACCATATATTTT
V: TRBV5-4; size: NA; J: TRBJ2-5; D: NA; CDR3: CASSSEVGRETQYF; DNA: TGTGCCAGCAGCAGTGAGGTGGGTCGAGAGACCCAGTACTTC
V: TRBV5-1; size: NA; J: TRBJ1-1; D: TRBD1; CDR3: CASSLTPTGLNTEAFF; DNA: TGCGCCAGCAGCTTGACACCGACAGGGCTGAACACTGAAGCTTTCTTT
V: TRBV7-2; size: NA; J: TRBJ2-2; D: TRBD1; CDR3: CASSLRGWGGELFF; DNA: TGTGCCAGCAGCCTCAGGGGGTGGGGCGGGGAGCTGTTTTTT
V: TRBV6-5; size: NA; J: TRBJ1-2; D: NA; CDR3: CASSPSQGIYGYTF; DNA: TGTGCCAGCAGTCCGTCCCAGGGGATCTATGGCTACACCTTC
V: TRBV5-1; size: NA; J: TRBJ2-1; D: NA; CDR3: CASSSRAYNEQFF; DNA: TGCGCCAGCAGCTCCCGGGCCTACAATGAGCAGTTCTTC
V: TRBV4-1; size: NA; J: TRBJ2-1; D: TRBD1; CDR3: CASSPGQGWYNEQFF; DNA: TGCGCCAGCAGCCCCGGACAGGGGTGGTACAATGAGCAGTTCTTC
V: TRBV5-6; size: NA; J: TRBJ1-1; D: NA; CDR3: CASSLDRDTEAFF; DNA: TGTGCCAGCAGCTTGGACCGAGACACTGAAGCTTTCTTT
V: TRBV6-6; size: NA; J: TRBJ2-7; D: NA; CDR3: CASSTSGGEQYF; DNA: TGTGCCAGCAGTACATCTGGGGGGGAGCAGTACTTC
V: TRBV27; size: NA; J: TRBJ1-1; D: TRBD1; CDR3: CASSTGQGEAFF; DNA: TGTGCCAGCAGTACTGGACAGGGTGAAGCTTTCTTT
V: TRBV9; size: NA; J: TRBJ2-3; D: TRBD1; CDR3: CASSLRRDSSTDTQYF; DNA: TGTGCCAGCAGCCTAAGACGGGACAGCAGCACAGATACGCAGTATTTT
V: TRBV10-3; size: NA; J: TRBJ1-2; D: NA; CDR3: CAISEWTATNYGYTF; DNA: TGTGCCATCAGTGAGTGGACAGCTACAAATTATGGCTACACCTTC
V: TRBV5-1; size: NA; J: TRBJ2-5; D: NA; CDR3: CASNQGSTQETQYF; DNA: TGCGCCAGCAACCAGGGCAGTACCCAAGAGACCCAGTACTTC
V: TRBV29-1; size: NA; J: TRBJ2-5; D: TRBD2; CDR3: CSWASGDPQETQYF; DNA: TGCAGCTGGGCTAGCGGGGACCCCCAAGAGACCCAGTACTTC
V: TRBV25-1; size: NA; J: TRBJ2-5; D: NA; CDR3: CASSEGRGGRETQYF; DNA: TGTGCCAGCAGTGAAGGGAGGGGGGGGCGAGAGACCCAGTACTTC
V: TRBV2; size: NA; J: TRBJ1-2; D: NA; CDR3: CASSANSYGYTF; DNA: TGTGCCAGCAGTGCCAACAGCTATGGCTACACCTTC
V: TRBV30; size: NA; J: TRBJ1-3; D: NA; CDR3: CAWRHNSGNTIYF; DNA: TGTGCCTGGAGGCACAACTCTGGAAACACCATATATTTT
V: TRBV19; size: NA; J: TRBJ1-1; D: NA; CDR3: CASSIVGAGGPVRNTEAFF; DNA: TGTGCCAGTAGTATAGTAGGGGCGGGGGGCCCAGTTCGGAACACTGAAGCTTTCTTT
V: TRBV5-1; size: NA; J: TRBJ2-7; D: NA; CDR3: CASSLSTRSDEQYF; DNA: TGCGCCAGCAGCTTGTCCACTAGGTCCGACGAGCAGTACTTC
V: TRBV18; size: NA; J: TRBJ2-1; D: TRBD2; CDR3: CASSQYTGWTSGTGYNEQFF; DNA: TGTGCCAGCTCACAATACACAGGGTGGACTAGCGGGACGGGTTACAATGAGCAGTTCTTC
V: TRBV7-9; size: NA; J: TRBJ2-2; D: NA; CDR3: CASSLVGAVTGELFF; DNA: TGTGCCAGCAGCTTAGTTGGGGCGGTCACCGGGGAGCTGTTTTTT
V: TRBV30; size: NA; J: TRBJ2-7; D: TRBD1; CDR3: CAWSGQGKYF; DNA: TGTGCCTGGAGTGGACAGGGGAAATACTTC
V: TRBV6-1; size: NA; J: TRBJ1-1; D: NA; CDR3: CASRVLGTPNTEAFF; DNA: TGTGCCAGCAGGGTACTGGGGACACCGAACACTGAAGCTTTCTTT
V: TRBV10-3; size: NA; J: TRBJ1-2; D: NA; CDR3: CAISEEDKAYGYTF; DNA: TGTGCCATCAGTGAGGAGGATAAGGCCTATGGCTACACCTTC